A selection of T cell receptor beta chains follows, all from one sample in a study of post-analysis software for immune sequencing data. TCRdb re-derived calls from the PCR reads in MiXCR, one entry per CDR3 protein. Of almost 700,000 distinct CDR3 sequences listed, approximately 60% were seen once; the top ten hold approximately 10%. Input material: blood. These receptors came from a girl aged 2-15 years with multiple sclerosis. CDR3s include the opening cysteine and the closing phenylalanine or tryptophan. Fields, in order: J gene, D gene, V gene, clone size, CDR3 protein, CDR3 DNA. The D gene is left open where the match is weak. Clone size, where shown, is once, few, many, or a class for clones that have expanded.

TRBJ1-1 . TRBV4-1 few CASSQMLTDRLNTEAFF TGCGCCAGCAGTCAAATGTTGACAGACCGACTGAACACTGAAGCTTTCTTT
TRBJ2-3 . TRBV29-1 . CSVGSRGNTQYF TGCAGCGTTGGATCCCGGGGAAATACGCAGTATTTT
TRBJ2-5 . TRBV19 . CASSLTPAGETQYF TGTGCCAGTAGTCTGACTCCGGCGGGGGAGACCCAGTACTTC
TRBJ2-7 . TRBV12-3/TRBV12-4 once CAGSPQNIYEQYF TGTGCCGGCAGTCCCCAAAATATATACGAGCAGTACTTC
TRBJ2-1 . TRBV30 . CAWSGNRESNNEQFF TGTGCCTGGAGTGGGAACAGGGAATCGAACAATGAGCAGTTCTTC
TRBJ1-1 . TRBV27 . CASRMGLMNTEAFF TGTGCCAGCAGAATGGGGCTGATGAACACTGAAGCTTTCTTT
TRBJ1-2 . TRBV5-6 . CASSQTVPGGYTF TGTGCCAGCAGCCAGACAGTGCCGGGGGGCTACACCTTC
TRBJ2-4 . TRBV6-5 . CASRTQGFAKNIQYF TGTGCCAGCAGAACTCAGGGGTTTGCCAAAAACATTCAGTACTTC
TRBJ2-7 . TRBV18 . CASSPLGSEQYF TGTGCCAGCTCACCACTGGGATCCGAGCAGTACTTC
TRBJ2-1 . TRBV20-1 few CSARDRRTAYNEQFF TGCAGTGCTAGAGATCGAAGGACAGCTTACAATGAGCAGTTCTTC
TRBJ2-1 . TRBV28 . CASSPLRRTYNEQFF TGTGCCAGCAGTCCCCTCAGGAGGACCTACAATGAGCAGTTCTTC
TRBJ2-1 TRBD2 TRBV24-1 . CATSDRRTSGREQFF TGTGCCACCAGTGATCGAAGGACTAGCGGCCGCGAGCAGTTCTTC
TRBJ2-3 . TRBV5-1 few CASQPGQFADTQYF TGCGCCTCCCAGCCGGGGCAGTTTGCAGATACGCAGTATTTT
TRBJ1-5 TRBD1 TRBV10-3 . CATGGQGRDQPQHF TGTGCCACCGGGGGACAGGGGAGAGATCAGCCCCAGCATTTT
TRBJ2-1 TRBD2 TRBV10-3 . CAIARPAGGSYNEQFF TGTGCCATCGCGAGACCCGCGGGGGGCTCCTACAATGAGCAGTTCTTC
TRBJ2-7 . TRBV7-9 few CASSLAPQGYEQYF TGTGCCAGCAGCTTAGCCCCTCAGGGCTACGAGCAGTACTTC
TRBJ2-1 TRBD2 TRBV10-3 . CAISESGLAGYNEQFF TGTGCCATCAGTGAGTCCGGACTAGCGGGGTACAATGAGCAGTTCTTC
TRBJ1-3 . TRBV29-1 few CSVSRHSSGNTIYF TGCAGCGTCTCGAGGCATAGCTCTGGAAACACCATATATTTT
TRBJ2-1 TRBD2 TRBV5-1 . CASRLAGPPNEQFF TGCGCCAGCAGGCTAGCGGGTCCACCCAATGAGCAGTTCTTC
TRBJ2-1 TRBD2 TRBV20-1 . CSATPSWGRGGTEQFF TGCAGTGCTACCCCTTCCTGGGGGCGGGGGGGCACTGAGCAGTTCTTC
TRBJ1-1 . TRBV7-9 . CASSLAGGRETEAFF TGTGCCAGCAGCTTAGCGGGGGGCAGGGAGACTGAAGCTTTCTTT
TRBJ2-7 . TRBV29-1 . CSAPTRGSVYNEQYF TGCAGCGCCCCGACTAGGGGGAGTGTGTACAATGAGCAGTACTTC
TRBJ2-3 . TRBV20-1 . CSARERGRGDTQYF TGCAGTGCTAGAGAACGTGGGCGAGGGGATACGCAGTATTTT
TRBJ1-1 . TRBV7-7 . CASSLVPHTEAFF TGTGCTAGCAGCTTAGTCCCCCACACTGAAGCTTTCTTT
TRBJ1-3 . TRBV12-3/TRBV12-4 . CASSLSTGNTIYF TGTGCCAGCAGTTTGTCCACTGGAAACACCATATATTTT